These T cell receptor beta chains were read from a single sample in a study of blood T cell repertoires in COVID-19. The protocol was immunoSEQ multiplex PCR, while the TCRdb copy is restricted to in-frame clones and leaves out a portion. The sample contains more than 250,000 clones, about 89% of which appear only once. The source material was PBMCs or T cells enriched from blood (not recorded which). The receptor set was obtained from a woman aged 18-29 years who had recovered from COVID-19. The CDR3 runs from the conserved cysteine through the conserved F or W. Fields, in order: CDR3 protein, CDR3 length, V gene.

CASSSGQVIEPQHF,14,TRBV5-5
CASSLRAGISNQPQHF,16,TRBV7-2
CASSRHSGSLEQYF,14,TRBV11-2
CASSPGASGYNEQFF,15,TRBV7-9
CASSPPGGYGYTF,13,TRBV18
CASSLSPAGGPDEQFF,16,TRBV27
CASSRSTGRYEQYF,14,TRBV7-9
CASSLTTSSYGYTF,14,TRBV5-6
CASSRGSNQPQHF,13,TRBV9
CAWGGTGHTEAFF,13,TRBV7-2
CASSTSGGAGELFF,14,TRBV27
CSVVPGRDGYTF,12,TRBV29-1
CASSHLDPTGELFF,14,TRBV3-1/TRBV3-2
CASSLDRLDSNQPQHF,16,TRBV7-2
CASSIEAGGDYGYTF,15,TRBV19
CASSLDRGSYNEQFF,15,TRBV5-5
CASSLETGTQSTDTQYF,17,TRBV5-1
CASSYNAYTEAFF,13,TRBV27
CASSMWRNGGYTF,13,TRBV6-5
CASSQDQHRNTEAFF,15,TRBV3-1/TRBV3-2
CASSQVVRAEAFF,13,TRBV3-1/TRBV3-2
CASSHLQAPGELFF,14,TRBV3-1/TRBV3-2
CASSPWTGQTEAFF,14,TRBV27
CASSLFSGVRTAYGYTF,17,TRBV7-2
CASSWTGGFAFF,12,TRBV12-3/TRBV12-4
CASSPWDSSNYGYTF,15,TRBV7-9
CASSLAVTGGGYGYTF,16,TRBV7-9
CASSLNSRVASSGNTIYF,18,TRBV11-3
CASSQGAGAGYTF,13,TRBV3-1/TRBV3-2
CASSHFSSRGVNTGELFF,18,TRBV3-1/TRBV3-2
CASSTVRGMGVNQPQHF,17,TRBV19
CASSHPGREQYF,12,TRBV4-1
CASSQDRGLGRTEAFF,16,TRBV4-3
CASSPLYMETQYF,13,TRBV7-6
CASSQELSRAVQYF,14,TRBV4-3
CATSRGEAGVGWNEQFF,17,TRBV15
CASSLGLAGKHEQFF,15,TRBV5-1
CASSDRLTEAFF,12,TRBV10-2
CASSVEGVNEKLFF,14,TRBV9
CASSESPTGGTEAFF,15,TRBV25-1
CASSTGTGVIQYF,13,TRBV5-1
CASSVGARGSDTQYF,15,TRBV9
CASSFPSGGPSTDTQYF,17,TRBV28
CASSSGTSGNEQFF,14,TRBV5-1
CASSRAPLLAGGQVTQYF,18,TRBV4-2
CASSLDPLPTYNEQFF,16,TRBV5-1
CASSLGDRAAFF,12,TRBV6-2/TRBV6-3
CASSLADYNEQFF,13,TRBV19
CAISEGTSYEQYF,13,TRBV10-3
CSAREGAEQYF,11,TRBV20-1